This TCR beta chain was recorded in a study of T cells in women clearing cervical HPV infection. Germline-derived CDR1 and CDR2 are LNHDA and SQIVND (reference sequence). V lost 7 bases to trimming and J lost 8 bases, with 6 bases between them. The CDR3 contains 10 residues. To note about this clone: From the germline J gene comes the end of the CDR3, since the read stops 3 residues before it.

Only in-frame clones appear in the TCRdb table, and some are missing; sequencing was by immunoSEQ multiplex PCR. The sample holds about 41,000 clones. The sequence was obtained from a woman aged 18-70 years with a cervical HPV16 infection that either progressed to CIN3+ or cleared (not recorded which). Sequences were obtained from blood buffy coat. The V and J genes are TRBV19 and TRBJ1-5; D possibly corresponds to TRBD1 (5 bases). The DNA read from the CDR3 is TGTGCCAGTAAGGGGAAGCCC. Translation gives CASKGKP. The entire CDR3 sequence reads CASKGKPQHF. The whole variable domain, filled in from reference TRBV19 and TRBJ1-5, reads DGGITQSPKYLFRKEGQNVTLSCEQNLNHDAMYWYRQDPGQGLRLIYYSQIVNDFQKGDIAEGYSVSREKKESFPLTVTSAQKNPTAFYLCASKGKPQHFGDGTRLSIL.